This T cell receptor beta chain comes out of a study of blood T cell repertoires in COVID-19. About the research overall: The origin of the acute and convalescent COVID-19 samples was the United States, Italy and Spain. T cells, B-cell-depleted T cells, or PBMCs supplied cDNA or gDNA.

Methods used by the authors: By means of reference gene primer amplification, nucleated cell counts were estimated. Assay: immunoSEQ multiplex PCR; the TCRdb copy retains only in-frame clones and omits some. That table gives V, J and clone size, and the DNA gave D and trimming. The table lists 75,000 to 95,000 clones, 82% of them singletons, with 27% in the top ten. This clone has only one observation. The CDR3 sequence is 14 residues long. Germline V gene sequence: CDR1 SGHRS, CDR2 YFSETQ. V was pared by 6 bases and J by 7 bases, with 9 bases of the junction left unmatched. The TCR comes from a human donor in a cohort sampled during active COVID-19. The specimen was peripheral blood. J is TRBJ2-1 and V is TRBV5-1; 8 nucleotides match TRBD1. The CDR3 region has the DNA TGCGCCAGCACTACTTGGACAGGGAAAAATGAGCAGTTCTTC. This translates into CASTTWTGKNEQFF. Full variable domain (rest looked up from reference TRBV5-1 and TRBJ2-1): KAGVTQTPRYLIKTRGQQVTLSCSPISGHRSVSWYQQTPGQGLQFLFEYFSETQRNKGNFPGRFSGRQFSNSRSEMNVSTLELGDSALYLCASTTWTGKNEQFFGPGTRLTVL.